This entry lists 22 T cell receptor beta chains sequenced from one sample in a study of CD8 T cells in ankylosing spondylitis. No antigen is known for these receptors. General study findings and limits: Blood from ankylosing spondylitis patients appeared to carry a characteristic roughly 8-variant TCR beta motif.

TCRdb passed the 5' RACE reads through MiXCR, listing each CDR3 protein once. Among hundreds of thousands of distinct CDR3 sequences listed, 12% were seen once. The sample consisted of blood, either unsorted or a sorted T cell fraction (not recorded which). Receptors were obtained from a male donor with ankylosing spondylitis.

This clonotype came up a few times. CDR3 sequence (DNA): TGTGCCATCAGTGAGCCGGGACGGGAGCAGTTCTTC. The encoded protein is CAISEPGREQFF. This chain links TRBV10-3 with TRBJ2-1; the D call may be TRBD1 or TRBD2 (5 bases each). This CDR3 is 12 amino acids long. V lost 2 bases and J 10 bases, leaving 9 bases between the germline ends. Germline values: CDR1 ENHRY, CDR2 SYGVKD.

This clonotype was observed a few times. As DNA, the CDR3 is TGTGCCAGCACCGATGTCGGGGTGAACACTGAAGCTTTCTTT. Its protein product is CASTDVGVNTEAFF. The genes are TRBV6-1 and TRBJ1-1; D uncertain. Trimming took 7 bases from V and 0 from J, leaving 12 bases between them. The germline CDR1 and CDR2 sequences are MNHNS and SASEGT. CDR3 length equals 14 residues.

This clonotype was found a few times. The genes are TRBV20-1 and TRBJ2-3, with TRBD2 matching 8 bases. The germline gives CDR1 DFQATT, CDR2 SNEGSKA (reference sequence). V shed 4 bases and J 6 bases; nucleotides not matched to a gene: 6. The CDR3 loop spans 13 amino acids. The CDR3 spells CSAISGSKDTQYF. CDR3 in DNA: TGCAGTGCTATCAGCGGGAGTAAGGATACGCAGTATTTT.

V is TRBV20-1 and J is TRBJ2-7; TRBD1 matches at 7 bases. Trimming cost V 5 bases and J 3 bases; bases outside gene matches: 7. CDR1 is DFQATT and CDR2 is SNEGSKA in the germline V gene (reference sequence). The CDR3 has 13 residues. In nucleotides, the CDR3 is TGCAGTGCTCTTAGGGACAGCAACTACGAGCAGTACTTC. Protein sequence: CSALRDSNYEQYF.

This clonotype occurred a few times. CDR3 in amino acids: CASSVGQGDTQYF. The CDR3 DNA follows: TGCGCCAGCAGCGTCGGACAGGGGGATACGCAGTATTTT. The V call is TRBV5-1, the J call TRBJ2-3; 9 bases map to TRBD1. There are 13 residues in the CDR3. The V gene's germline CDR1 is SGHRS and CDR2 YFSETQ. V gave up 4 bases and J gave up 6 bases; unmatched junction bases: 3.

The chain uses TRBV12-3 or TRBV12-4 and TRBJ2-1; D is perhaps TRBD2 (6 bases). V was pared by 3 bases and J by 6 bases, with 12 bases between. This CDR3 is 14 amino acids long. This CDR3 reads CASSFRASVNEQFF. DNA of the CDR3: TGTGCCAGCAGTTTCAGGGCTAGCGTCAATGAGCAGTTCTTC.

The chain combines TRBV11-2 with TRBJ2-1, with a tentative D call TRBD2 (6 bases). The CDR3 has 16 residues. The germline V and J ends were trimmed by 2 bases and 2 bases, with 13 bases remaining between them. CDR1 is SGHAT, CDR2 FQNNGV, per germline. CDR3 amino acids: CASSLRRGHTYNEQFF. DNA of the CDR3: TGTGCCAGCAGCTTAAGGAGGGGCCATACCTACAATGAGCAGTTCTTC.

The chain has TRBV7-2 and TRBJ2-2; the D gene is possibly TRBD1 (6 bases). The V end lost 8 bases, the J end lost 3 bases, and 13 bases lay between the germline ends. CDR3 length: 14 residues. Germline CDR1 and CDR2: SGHTA and FQGNSA. CDR3 residues: CASLTGLHTGELFF. The CDR3 DNA reads TGTGCCAGCTTAACAGGGCTCCACACCGGGGAGCTGTTTTTT.

This chain connects TRBV12-3 or TRBV12-4 to TRBJ1-1; D unresolved. The CDR3 covers 14 residues. V was pared by 3 bases and J by 0 bases, with 8 bases between. In DNA form, the CDR3 reads TGTGCCAGCAGTTTCTATCTCCTGAACACTGAAGCTTTCTTT. Translated: CASSFYLLNTEAFF.

This clonotype was found a few times. The rearrangement uses TRBV27 and TRBJ1-6, with TRBD1 as a possible D gene (6 bases). Germline lookup yields CDR1 MNHEY and CDR2 SMNVEV (reference sequence). The CDR3 sequence is 16 residues long. V was clipped by 6 bases and J by 5 bases, with 17 bases between them. The CDR3 region is CASSPVGTRDNSPLHF. The DNA of the CDR3 is TGTGCCAGCAGCCCCGTGGGGACAAGGGATAATTCACCCCTCCACTTT.

This clonotype was detected only a few times. The chain links TRBV12-3 or TRBV12-4 to TRBJ2-7; 9 nucleotides align to TRBD1. The V segment lost 3 bases and the J segment 5 bases; nucleotides outside the gene matches: 8. The CDR3 is made up of 15 amino acids. The CDR3 DNA reads as TGTGCCAGCAGTTTTTGGGACAGGGTGAGGAACGAGCAGTACTTC. It translates to CASSFWDRVRNEQYF.

There are a few counts of this clonotype. The chain links TRBV6-1 to TRBJ1-1; the match to TRBD1 covers 7 bases. V gave up 7 bases and J gave up 10 bases; unmatched junction bases: 15. Germline loops: CDR1 MNHNS, CDR2 SASEGT. The CDR3 extends over 14 amino acids. The DNA for the CDR3 is TGTGCCAGCATCGAAGGTGGAGGCAGGGGGACAGCTTTCTTT. Translation gives CASIEGGGRGTAFF.

This clonotype was picked up many times. V gene TRBV27 combines with J gene TRBJ2-7; TRBD1 matches 8 bases. Trimming at V came to 2 bases and at J to 7 bases, leaving 1 base not matched to a gene. This CDR3 spans 12 amino acids. In germline, CDR1 is MNHEY, CDR2 SMNVEV (reference sequence). The CDR3 sequence: CASSLRTGEQYF. CDR3 sequence (DNA): TGTGCCAGCAGTTTACGGACAGGGGAGCAGTACTTC.

CDR3 coding DNA: TGTGCCAGCAGCTTATGGCTAGCGGGAGAGAATGAGCAGTTCTTC. Its protein is CASSLWLAGENEQFF. The V call is TRBV7-9, the J call TRBJ2-1; 10 nucleotides match TRBD2. Unmatched junction bases numbered 5, after V lost 2 bases and J lost 7 bases. The CDR3 spans 15 residues. Germline CDR1 SEHNR, CDR2 FQNEAQ (reference sequence).

The V call is TRBV7-2, the J call TRBJ2-7, with D possibly being TRBD1 (5 bases). Deletions cut 2 bases from V and 2 bases from J, with 7 bases between. CDR3 size: 13 residues. Germline loops: CDR1 SGHTA, CDR2 FQGNSA. In DNA, the CDR3 is TGTGCCAGCAGCTTAAAACAGGCCTACGAGCAGTACTTC. Its protein is CASSLKQAYEQYF.

The J gene is TRBJ2-5, the V gene TRBV5-1; D call uncertain. Trimming left V 3 bases short and J 7 bases short, with 16 bases between. CDR3 length: 14 residues. The germline gives CDR1 SGHRS, CDR2 YFSETQ. CDR3: CASSSTKIHGTQYF. The CDR3 coding sequence is TGCGCCAGCAGCTCTACGAAGATCCACGGGACCCAGTACTTC.

The chain uses TRBV6-1 and TRBJ1-4; D possibly corresponds to TRBD1 (6 bases). V gave up 6 bases and J gave up 3 bases, with 17 bases separating them. The V gene's germline CDR1 is MNHNS and CDR2 SASEGT. The CDR3 loop spans 16 amino acids. The CDR3 region is CASRTHVGAANEKLFF. DNA of the CDR3: TGTGCCAGCAGGACCCATGTGGGGGCGGCTAATGAAAAACTGTTTTTT.

The rearrangement joins TRBV7-9 to TRBJ2-7; possible D gene TRBD1, 6 bases. This CDR3 spans 15 amino acids. V was cut by 5 bases and J by 1 base, with 15 bases left in between. Germline V gene lookup returns CDR1 SEHNR and CDR2 FQNEAQ (reference sequence). CDR3 nucleotide sequence: TGTGCCAGCAGCGGCCGCCGTGACAGGTCCTACGAGCAGTACTTC. Its translation is CASSGRRDRSYEQYF.

V is TRBV20-1 and J is TRBJ1-5; unclear D gene. V was shortened by 3 bases and J by 6 bases, with 9 bases between the two germline ends. The germline V gene has CDR1 DFQATT and CDR2 SNEGSKA (reference sequence). CDR3 length equals 12 residues. The CDR3 spells CSARGAGQPQHF. CDR3 DNA: TGCAGTGCTAGGGGTGCCGGTCAGCCCCAGCATTTT.

The table lists this clonotype with many counts. The chain joins TRBV5-6 to TRBJ1-1; TRBD1 might be the D (6 bases). The germline V gene has CDR1 SGHDT and CDR2 YYEEEE. The V gene lost 4 bases and the J gene lost 1 base, with 14 bases spanning the gap. The length of the CDR3 is 15 residues. The CDR3 here is CASSPYGGPNTEAFF. The CDR3 DNA is TGTGCCAGCAGCCCTTATGGGGGGCCGAACACTGAAGCTTTCTTT.

V and J are TRBV29-1 and TRBJ2-7; 7 bases map to TRBD1. The CDR3 has 13 amino acids. The germline V gene has CDR1 SQVTM and CDR2 ANQGSEA. Losses at the gene ends were 4 bases for V and 6 bases for J; bases not matched to a gene: 9. The CDR3 region has the DNA TGCAGCGTTGTAGCCAGGACAGGACCCGAGCAGTACTTC. Encoded protein: CSVVARTGPEQYF.

There are many counts of this clonotype. The chain links TRBV20-1 to TRBJ1-2; 8 bases match TRBD1. V gave up 5 bases and J gave up 7 bases; unmatched junction bases: 9. CDR1 and CDR2 (germline): DFQATT, SNEGSKA (reference sequence). This CDR3 spans 13 amino acids. The CDR3 bases are TGCAGTGCTGCCCCAGACAGGGGACGTGGCTACACCTTC. It yields the protein CSAAPDRGRGYTF.